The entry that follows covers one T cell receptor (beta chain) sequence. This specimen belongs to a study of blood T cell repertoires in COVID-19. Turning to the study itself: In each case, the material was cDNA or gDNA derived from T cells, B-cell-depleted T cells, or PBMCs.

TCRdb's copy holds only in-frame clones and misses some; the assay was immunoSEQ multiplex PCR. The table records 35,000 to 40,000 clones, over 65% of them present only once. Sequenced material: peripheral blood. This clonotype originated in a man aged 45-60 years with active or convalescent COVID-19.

Here the CDR3 reads CASSMGTGPDEQFF. CDR3 DNA: TGTGCCAGTAGTATGGGGACAGGGCCTGATGAGCAGTTCTTC. V gene TRBV19 combines with J gene TRBJ2-1, with 9 bases aligning to TRBD1. The CDR3 covers 14 residues. Germline assignment: CDR1 LNHDA and CDR2 SQIVND (reference sequence). Trimming cost V 3 bases and J 8 bases; bases outside gene matches: 5.